The 10 T cell receptor beta chains in this list originate from one sample, sequenced in a study of T cells after yellow fever vaccination. In TCRdb, the 5' RACE reads were re-called with MiXCR into one record per CDR3 protein. This table holds 450,000 to 650,000 distinct CDR3 sequences, about 13% found once. Sample: PBMCs, taken on the day of the yellow fever booster vaccination. All receptors derive from a young man who received the YFV17D yellow fever vaccine.

The gene calls are TRBV5-1 and TRBJ2-1; TRBD1 is a possible D gene (6 bases). CDR1 SGHRS and CDR2 YFSETQ come from the germline V gene. Trimming took 7 bases from V and 2 from J, leaving 16 bases between them. This CDR3 has 15 amino acids. The CDR3 sequence: CASGKGQTAYNEQFF. As DNA, the CDR3 is TGCGCCAGCGGGAAGGGACAAACGGCCTACAATGAGCAGTTCTTC.

This clonotype was counted between two and nine times. This chain links TRBV20-1 with TRBJ2-6; D is unclear. The V end was cut by 7 bases, the J end by 0 bases, with 4 bases between. The V gene's germline CDR1 is DFQATT and CDR2 SNEGSKA (reference sequence). CDR3 size: 12 residues. Here the CDR3 reads CSVHSGANVLTF. The CDR3 nucleotides are TGCAGTGTTCACTCTGGGGCCAACGTCCTGACTTTC.

This clonotype was detected a few times. The rearrangement joins TRBV7-3 to TRBJ2-7, with D possibly matching TRBD1 (5 bases). Germline V gene data show CDR1 as SGHTA and CDR2 as FQGTGA. Trimming removed 1 base from V and 2 bases from J, with 9 bases in between. This CDR3 has 14 amino acids. The CDR3 DNA sequence: TGTGCCAGCAGCTTAAGTCAGGGCCCCTACGAGCAGTACTTC. Its translation is CASSLSQGPYEQYF.

This clonotype has a count of ten or more. The chain couples TRBV4-3 to TRBJ1-6; no reliable D call. The CDR3 totals 14 residues. Between the trimmed V and J ends, which lost 3 bases and 2 bases, there was a span of 5 bases. Germline V gene sequence: CDR1 LGHNA, CDR2 YSLEER. CDR3 residues: CASSHGTYNSPLHF. CDR3 nucleotides: TGCGCCAGCAGCCATGGGACCTATAATTCACCCCTCCACTTT.

Here the CDR3 DNA reads TGTGCCAGTCAGAACCAAGAGACCCAGTACTTC. Translation gives CASQNQETQYF. V is TRBV19 and J is TRBJ2-5; the D is unclear. The V end was cut by 8 bases, the J end by 0 bases, with 4 bases between. The germline V gene encodes CDR1 LNHDA and CDR2 SQIVND (reference sequence). The CDR3 runs to 11 residues.

This clonotype came up a few times. V usage is TRBV28 and J usage is TRBJ2-1; D gene uncertain. The CDR3 loop spans 14 amino acids. Germline assignment: CDR1 MDHEN and CDR2 SYDVKM. V was clipped by 6 bases and J by 8 bases, with 17 bases between them. CDR3 in DNA: TGTGCCAGCAGACAGTCCGGACGTCACTATGAGCAGTTCTTC. This encodes CASRQSGRHYEQFF.

Only a few counts were recorded for this clonotype. The genes are TRBV19 and TRBJ2-7; possibly TRBD1 for D (8 bases). Trimming stripped 6 bases from V and 7 bases from J, with 22 bases between. CDR1 is LNHDA, CDR2 SQIVND, per germline (reference sequence). The CDR3 consists of 15 residues. The CDR3 loop is CASSTTRDRRGEQYF. CDR3 DNA: TGTGCCAGTAGCACCACCCGGGACAGGCGGGGGGAGCAGTACTTC.

The chain is built from TRBV20-1 and TRBJ1-3; no firm D call. CDR1 and CDR2 from the germline V gene are DFQATT and SNEGSKA (reference sequence). Deletions cut 4 bases from V and 0 bases from J, with 7 bases between. CDR3 size: 13 residues. CDR3: CSAISNSGNTIYF. CDR3 bases: TGCAGTGCTATCTCTAACTCTGGAAACACCATATATTTT.

This clonotype came up a few times. CDR3: CASSLAGLSYEQYF. The DNA for the CDR3 is TGTGCCAGCAGTTTAGCTGGACTATCTTACGAGCAGTACTTC. V gene TRBV12-3 or TRBV12-4 combines with J gene TRBJ2-7; D possibly corresponds to TRBD2 (6 bases). The CDR3 has 14 amino acids. Trimming pared 0 bases from V and 4 bases from J, leaving 10 bases between.

This sequence joins TRBV10-3 and TRBJ2-1; unclear D gene. Looked up from germline, CDR1 is ENHRY and CDR2 is SYGVKD. There are 13 residues in the CDR3. V was shortened by 4 bases and J by 8 bases, with 12 bases between the two germline ends. The CDR3 spells CAISVDPAYEQFF. CDR3 nucleotides: TGTGCCATCAGTGTGGACCCGGCATATGAGCAGTTCTTC.